This T cell receptor beta chain was observed in a study of blood T cells in healthy people across ages. About the research overall: About one barcoded TCR beta cDNA was captured per two T cells.

A J-beta primer mix and a sample-barcoded 5' primer were used in a second PCR of roughly 6 to 11 cycles. MiXCR was run by TCRdb on the 5' RACE reads, yielding one entry per CDR3 protein. Of 550,000 to 600,000 distinct CDR3 sequences listed, approximately 25% are singletons. This CDR3 region has 16 residues. In germline, CDR1 is SGHTA, CDR2 FQGNSA. V lost 5 bases to trimming and J lost 5 bases; unmatched junction nucleotides: 14. Study-wide results and limits: It was the long-lived donors that had more naive CD4+ cells and higher diversity than aged donors. A roughly linear age-dependent decrease characterized TCR beta diversity per million T cells.

Notes on this clonotype: Its antigen remains unknown.

The gene calls are TRBV7-2 and TRBJ2-5, with 7 bases that match TRBD1. The sequenced sample consisted of blood. The sequence was collected from a woman aged 70-85 years in good health. This CDR3 reads CASSPNRQGMGETQYF. In DNA form, the CDR3 reads TGTGCCAGCAGCCCCAACCGACAGGGAATGGGGGAGACCCAGTACTTC.